This T cell receptor beta chain comes out of a study of CD4 T cells in relation to SARS-CoV-2 and coronaviruses. Across the whole study: ViraFEST: roughly 10-day antigen culture of PBMCs, then TCR beta CDR3 sequencing.

CD4+ T cells from unexposed donors were obtained before the COVID-19 pandemic (2011-2018). Isolation of CD4+ T cells took place after nine to ten days in culture. A remark on this clone: Its target is unknown.

TCRdb keeps only in-frame clones here, not all; method: immunoSEQ multiplex PCR. The sample lists about 23,000 clones; about 84% were seen once. Germline V gene lookup returns CDR1 GTSNPN and CDR2 SVGIG (reference sequence). The CDR3 is 17 amino acids. V lost 4 bases to trimming and J lost 1 base; unmatched junction nucleotides: 9. The gene calls are TRBV30 and TRBJ2-1; 11 nucleotides align to TRBD2. The source material was CD4+ T cells from PBMCs, cultured in vitro. This receptor was obtained from a human donor in good health. The CDR3 DNA reads TGTGCCTGGAAGGCCAGGGGACTAGCGGAGTCCTACAATGAGCAGTTCTTC. Translated: CAWKARGLAESYNEQFF.